Listed here are 32 T cell receptor beta chains from one sample, sequenced in a study of beta chain features in type 1 diabetes. Their antigens are not known. Reverse transcription of all isolated RNA meant that expressed TCRB transcripts were sequenced. TCRdb's copy holds only in-frame clones and misses some; the assay was immunoSEQ multiplex PCR. This sample yields some 110,000 clones, of which about 15% are seen a single time; around 2.5% belongs to the top ten. General study results and limits: Type 1 diabetes patients had TCRB CDR3s that were shorter (moderately but significantly so) in all four CD4+ subsets.

Sequenced sample: central memory CD4+ T cells from blood. These receptor sequences come from a man aged 25-40 years with type 1 diabetes.

V usage is TRBV29-1 and J usage is TRBJ2-3; D gene unclear. The germline CDR1 and CDR2 sequences are SQVTM and ANQGSEA. The CDR3 spans 12 residues. Deletions cut 2 bases from V and 6 bases from J, with 9 bases between. This CDR3 is CSVELSGDTQYF. The CDR3 DNA sequence: TGCAGCGTTGAACTCTCTGGTGATACGCAGTATTTT.

The chain uses TRBV6-5 and TRBJ2-2; D tentatively reads TRBD1 or TRBD2 (5 bases each). CDR1 MNHEY and CDR2 SVGAGI come from the germline V gene. This CDR3 is 16 amino acids long. Trimming cost V 2 bases and J 7 bases, with 17 bases left between them. CDR3 residues: CASSYEAAPGGGELFF. In DNA form, the CDR3 reads TGTGCCAGCAGTTACGAAGCGGCGCCTGGGGGCGGGGAGCTGTTTTTT.

This clone was detected only a few times. V usage is TRBV11-2 and J usage is TRBJ2-5; 8 nucleotides match TRBD2. V dropped 4 bases and J dropped 1; count of bases not matched to a gene: 5. CDR3 length: 15 amino acids. Germline V gene lookup returns CDR1 SGHAT and CDR2 FQNNGV. Here the CDR3 reads CASSSSGSFQETQYF. As DNA, the CDR3 is TGTGCCAGCAGCTCCAGCGGGAGCTTCCAAGAGACCCAGTACTTC. The variable domain in full, with the rest retrieved from reference TRBV11-2 and TRBJ2-5, is EAGVAQSPRYKIIEKRQSVAFWCNPISGHATLYWYQQILGQGPKLLIQFQNNGVVDDSQLPKDRFSAERLKGVDSTLKIQPAKLEDSAVYLCASSSSGSFQETQYFGPGTRLLVL.

This clone was observed a handful of times. This sequence joins TRBV7-3 and TRBJ2-7, with D tentatively TRBD1 (6 bases). Trimming took off 3 bases at V and 3 bases at J, with 9 bases between the two ends. This CDR3 is built from 13 residues. CDR1 is SGHTA, CDR2 FQGTGA, per germline. CDR3 coding DNA: TGTGCCAGCAGCTTCAGACAGGACTACGAGCAGTACTTC. Amino acid sequence: CASSFRQDYEQYF.

The chain employs TRBV7-8 and TRBJ2-7; the D gene is possibly TRBD1 (6 bases). The CDR3 is 12 amino acids. Germline V gives CDR1 SGHVS, CDR2 FQNEAQ. V lost 5 bases, J lost 7 bases, and 12 bases lay in between. The CDR3 nucleotides are TGTGCCAGCAGCCGTTCAGGGGAGGAGCAGTACTTC. Amino acid sequence: CASSRSGEEQYF.

This chain joins TRBV7-2 and TRBJ1-6; D is unresolved. This CDR3 is built from 17 residues. The germline gives CDR1 SGHTA, CDR2 FQGNSA. The V end lost 9 bases, the J end lost 0 bases, and 18 bases lay between the germline ends. The CDR3 coding sequence is TGTGCCAGTCAAGGTCTACTCAAGAGCTCCTATAATTCACCCCTCCACTTT. The encoded protein is CASQGLLKSSYNSPLHF.

This sequence joins TRBV7-2 and TRBJ1-6, with 9 nucleotides matching TRBD1. Germline V CDR1 and CDR2: SGHTA, FQGNSA. The CDR3 consists of 18 residues. V gave up 4 bases and J gave up 2 bases; unmatched junction bases: 9. Written as DNA, the CDR3 is TGTGCCAGCAGCTCCAGACAGGGGGTATTGACCTATAATTCACCCCTCCACTTT. Its protein product is CASSSRQGVLTYNSPLHF.

This clone appeared a few times. The chain has TRBV25-1 and TRBJ2-3; D not certain. The germline V and J ends were trimmed by 10 bases and 6 bases, with 11 bases remaining between them. Germline CDR1 MGHDK, CDR2 SYGVNS. The CDR3 consists of 11 residues. The CDR3 DNA reads as TGTGCCACCATTTTCGCGGATACGCAGTATTTT. Its protein product is CATIFADTQYF.

This clone was recorded a few times. V is TRBV7-2 and J is TRBJ1-5; D unclear. V lost 1 base, J lost 2 bases, and 6 bases lay in between. Germline CDR1 is SGHTA and CDR2 is FQGNSA. This CDR3 has 14 amino acids. CDR3 region: CASSLDSGNQPQHF. The CDR3 DNA follows: TGTGCCAGCAGCTTAGACTCGGGCAATCAGCCCCAGCATTTT.

This clone appeared a few times. The CDR3 loop reads CASSRGRENQPQHF. The CDR3 nucleotides are TGCGCCAGCAGTCGTGGTAGGGAAAATCAGCCCCAGCATTTT. The V and J genes are TRBV23-1 and TRBJ1-5, with no clear D. TRBV23-1 is labeled an ORF, and its function is uncertain. The CDR3 spans 14 residues. The germline V and J ends were trimmed by 4 bases and 4 bases, with 11 bases remaining between them.

This clone was seen a handful of times. The CDR3: CASSYGTSEETQYF. The CDR3 region has the DNA TGCGCCAGCAGTTACGGAACCTCAGAAGAGACCCAGTACTTC. The chain carries TRBV5-1 and TRBJ2-5; D not resolved. Per germline, CDR1 SGHRS and CDR2 YFSETQ. Trimming took off 5 bases at V and 3 bases at J, with 14 bases between the two ends. This CDR3 has 14 residues.

The V gene is TRBV11-3, the J gene TRBJ2-5, with D unresolved. Germline CDR1 SGHNT, CDR2 YENEEA. The CDR3 is made up of 14 amino acids. Trimming removed 4 bases at V and 9 bases at J, with 18 bases between. The CDR3 reads CASSYSHLYGAQYF. The CDR3 DNA is TGTGCCAGCAGCTACTCCCACCTCTATGGGGCCCAGTACTTC.

In its sample, this clone was seen a few times. The rearrangement links TRBV6-6 to TRBJ2-1; D is unresolved. This CDR3 has 11 amino acids. Germline CDR1 MNHNY, CDR2 SVGAGI (reference sequence). Trimming shortened V by 4 bases and J by 3 bases, and 1 base separated the two germline ends. Here the CDR3 DNA reads TGTGCCAGCAGTTTCTACAATGAGCAGTTCTTC. Protein product: CASSFYNEQFF.

This clone has more than one count but fewer than ten. The rearrangement links TRBV12-5 to TRBJ2-5; the match to TRBD2 covers 10 bases. This CDR3 is 16 amino acids long. V shed 5 bases and J 7 bases; nucleotides not matched to a gene: 13. CDR1 and CDR2 (germline): LGHNT, FRNRAP. The CDR3 DNA follows: TGTGCTAGTGGTCTAGGGACTAGCGCTTCAGGTGGGACCCAGTACTTC. Translating it yields CASGLGTSASGGTQYF.

The sample holds a few counts of this clone. This rearrangement joins TRBV19 to TRBJ2-7, with D possibly matching TRBD1 (6 bases). Germline lookup yields CDR1 LNHDA and CDR2 SQIVND (reference sequence). There are 16 residues in the CDR3. The V gene lost 10 bases and the J gene lost 3 bases, with 25 bases spanning the gap. The CDR3 protein is CATNPGRGASVYEQYF. The CDR3 DNA follows: TGTGCCACCAACCCGGGCAGGGGAGCGTCGGTCTACGAGCAGTACTTC.

The chain has TRBV11-2 and TRBJ2-2; D gene uncertain. Per germline, CDR1 SGHAT and CDR2 FQNNGV. The germline V and J ends were trimmed by 8 bases and 8 bases, with 9 bases remaining between them. The CDR3 runs to 11 residues. CDR3 DNA sequence: TGTGCCAGCGGCAACCTTGGGGAGCTGTTTTTT. This gives the protein CASGNLGELFF.

This clone was counted a few times. The V and J genes are TRBV2 and TRBJ1-2; D gene uncertain. CDR3 length equals 11 residues. Per germline, CDR1 SNHLY and CDR2 FYNNEI. Trimming pared 3 bases from V and 7 bases from J, leaving 6 bases between. The CDR3 sequence is CASSEDFGYTF. For the CDR3, the DNA is TGTGCCAGCAGTGAGGACTTTGGCTACACCTTC.

The V gene is TRBV5-1, the J gene TRBJ2-5; D unresolved. The CDR3 has 11 residues. CDR1 and CDR2 from the germline V gene are SGHRS and YFSETQ. Between the trimmed V and J ends, which lost 5 bases and 2 bases, there was a span of 4 bases. CDR3 DNA sequence: TGCGCCAGCAGGATACAAGAGACCCAGTACTTC. Encoded protein: CASRIQETQYF.

J is TRBJ2-3 and V is TRBV9, with 8 positions matching TRBD2. CDR3 size: 17 residues. Germline assignment: CDR1 SGDLS and CDR2 YYNGEE. Trimming cost V 0 bases and J 0 bases; bases outside gene matches: 6. The CDR3 DNA reads TGTGCCAGCAGCGTAGGCGTAGCGGGGAGTAGCACAGATACGCAGTATTTT. Translating gives CASSVGVAGSSTDTQYF.

This clone has only a few counts. The rearrangement links TRBV11-3 to TRBJ2-7; a weak D match, TRBD2 (5 bases). Deletions cut 5 bases from V and 3 bases from J, with 23 bases between. CDR1 is SGHNT, CDR2 YENEEA, per germline. The CDR3 spans 17 residues. The CDR3 region is CASSERGRGSGFYEQYF. The CDR3 bases are TGTGCCAGCAGCGAGAGAGGTAGAGGGAGCGGATTCTACGAGCAGTACTTC.

The rearrangement links TRBV5-4 to TRBJ2-3; D may correspond to TRBD1 or TRBD2 (6 bases each). V dropped 1 base and J dropped 5 bases, with 17 bases sitting between them. The germline CDR1 and CDR2 sequences are SGHNT and YYREEE (reference sequence). CDR3 length: 16 amino acids. CDR3 in DNA: TGTGCCAGCAGCTTGTCTCGGGGGCGTTTTGTAGATACGCAGTATTTT. It translates to CASSLSRGRFVDTQYF. Full variable domain (missing parts from reference TRBV5-4 and TRBJ2-3): ETGVTQSPTHLIKTRGQQVTLRCSSQSGHNTVSWYQQALGQGPQFIFQYYREEENGRGNFPPRFSGLQFPNYSSELNVNALELDDSALYLCASSLSRGRFVDTQYFGPGTRLTVL.

This sequence joins TRBV4-1 and TRBJ1-2; D ambiguous. The CDR3 extends over 15 amino acids. V shed 1 base and J shed 0 bases, with 9 bases lying between them. Germline V gives CDR1 MGHRA, CDR2 YSYEKL. The CDR3 nucleotides are TGCGCCAGCAGCCAAGGTGCGGCTACTAACTATGGCTACACCTTC. Protein: CASSQGAATNYGYTF.

This clone was counted between two and nine times. This chain uses TRBV5-1 with TRBJ2-1; no firm D call. The CDR3 runs 13 residues. Germline-derived CDR1 and CDR2 are SGHRS and YFSETQ. V was cut by 2 bases and J by 5 bases, with 8 bases left in between. The CDR3, as DNA: TGCGCCAGCAGCTTCACCGGAAACAATGAGCAGTTCTTC. Translation gives CASSFTGNNEQFF.

This clone has just a few counts. The chain joins TRBV29-1 to TRBJ2-5; 9 bases align to TRBD1. J gave up 11 bases and V 2 bases, and 6 bases lay outside the gene matches. The CDR3 has 12 residues. From germline, CDR1 is SQVTM and CDR2 ANQGSEA. The CDR3 DNA reads as TGCAGCGTTGAAACAGGGGGCAATGAGCAGTACTTC. Residues: CSVETGGNEQYF.

The chain uses TRBV9 and TRBJ2-1; tentatively, D is TRBD1 (6 bases). Looked up from germline, CDR1 is SGDLS and CDR2 is YYNGEE. The CDR3 has 14 amino acids. Trimming left V 2 bases short and J 5 bases short, with 11 bases between. CDR3 coding DNA: TGTGCCAGCAGCGTCGACAGGTCTCACAATGAGCAGTTCTTC. Its translation: CASSVDRSHNEQFF.

The chain recombines TRBV7-8 with TRBJ1-5, with D uncertain. Germline CDR1 is SGHVS and CDR2 is FQNEAQ. The V and J ends lost 0 bases and 1 base respectively, with 10 bases between them. This CDR3 is 16 amino acids long. The DNA of the CDR3 is TGTGCCAGCAGCTTAGCGCCAGATCTAAGCAATCAGCCCCAGCATTTT. Its protein is CASSLAPDLSNQPQHF. The whole variable domain, filled in from reference TRBV7-8 and TRBJ1-5, reads GAGVSQSPRYKVAKRGQDVALRCDPISGHVSLFWYQQALGQGPEFLTYFQNEAQLDKSGLPSDRFFAERPEGSVSTLKIQRTQQEDSAVYLCASSLAPDLSNQPQHFGDGTRLSIL.

This clone was detected many times. This chain connects TRBV18 to TRBJ2-1, with D possibly matching TRBD1 (6 bases). This CDR3 spans 17 amino acids. Looked up from germline, CDR1 is KGHSH and CDR2 is LQKENI. The V end lost 6 bases, the J end lost 4 bases, and 22 bases lay between the germline ends. The CDR3 DNA is TGTGCCAGCTCGCCCAGTGGGGGCCTGGGGTTTTACAATGAGCAGTTCTTC. Amino acids: CASSPSGGLGFYNEQFF. Together with reference TRBV18 and TRBJ2-1, the CDR3 gives the full variable domain: NAGVMQNPRHLVRRRGQEARLRCSPMKGHSHVYWYRQLPEEGLKFMVYLQKENIIDESGMPKERFSAEFPKEGPSILRIQQVVRGDSAAYFCASSPSGGLGFYNEQFFGPGTRLTVL.

To note about this clone: Other nucleotide sequences from this sample produce the same CDR3. The rearrangement links TRBV18 to TRBJ2-3; no definite D call. The V end lost 6 bases, the J end lost 2 bases, and 6 bases lay between the germline ends. The CDR3 covers 12 residues. CDR1 is KGHSH and CDR2 is LQKENI in the germline V gene. CDR3 region: CASSPNTDTQYF. The DNA of the CDR3 is TGTGCCAGCTCGCCGAACACAGATACGCAGTATTTT.

This clone turned up a few times. This chain uses TRBV19 with TRBJ1-1; possibly TRBD1 for D (6 bases). This CDR3 contains 15 residues. The V gene's germline CDR1 is LNHDA and CDR2 SQIVND (reference sequence). Trimming took 0 bases from V and 0 from J, leaving 8 bases between them. The CDR3 nucleotides are TGTGCCAGTAGTATAGACAGGGGATTGAACACTGAAGCTTTCTTT. This codes for CASSIDRGLNTEAFF.

The CDR3 DNA reads as TGTGCCAGCAGCGGGTATCTGGGAGAGACCCAGTACTTC. Translating it yields CASSGYLGETQYF. This chain uses TRBV9 with TRBJ2-5; D is unresolved. This CDR3 region has 13 residues. The ends were cut back, 3 bases at V and 4 bases at J, with 10 bases in the middle. Germline V gene sequence: CDR1 SGDLS, CDR2 YYNGEE.

V usage is TRBV11-2 and J usage is TRBJ1-4; D is undetermined. The V end was cut by 4 bases, the J end by 8 bases, with 14 bases between. Germline values: CDR1 SGHAT, CDR2 FQNNGV. This CDR3 is 14 amino acids long. The CDR3 protein is CASSSDPTGEKLFF. The CDR3 DNA reads as TGTGCCAGCAGCTCGGACCCTACGGGGGAAAAACTGTTTTTT.

The chain couples TRBV5-4 to TRBJ2-1; perhaps TRBD1 as D (6 bases). The CDR3 sequence is 14 residues long. Trimming removed 4 bases at V and 4 bases at J, with 12 bases between. Germline V gene sequence: CDR1 SGHNT, CDR2 YYREEE (reference sequence). The CDR3 loop reads CASSPIGGYNEQFF. The CDR3 nucleotides are TGTGCCAGCAGCCCTATAGGGGGTTACAATGAGCAGTTCTTC.